A single sample gave rise to the 31 T cell receptor beta chains below, sequenced in a study. Each CDR3 protein gets one entry after TCRdb re-called the 5' RACE reads with MiXCR. The profile covers over 50,000 distinct CDR3 sequences, with 24% appearing a single time and 3.2% taken by the ten largest. The specimen sequenced was tumor-infiltrating naive CD4+ T cells sorted from the breast tumor. Subset in this sample: naive CD4+ T cells, CD4+CD45RA+CD25-. These receptors were collected from a female donor with breast cancer.

The rearrangement links TRBV20-1 to TRBJ2-3; 7 bases match TRBD2. Germline-derived CDR1 and CDR2 are DFQATT and SNEGSKA (reference sequence). The CDR3 totals 15 residues. V gave up 5 bases and J gave up 4 bases; unmatched junction bases: 12. The CDR3 spells CSAPSSGRLSDTQYF. Here the CDR3 DNA reads TGCAGTGCTCCGTCCTCCGGGAGGCTCTCAGATACGCAGTATTTT.

In this sample, this clonotype turned up a few times. V is TRBV30 and J is TRBJ1-1; possibly TRBD1 for D (5 bases). CDR1 and CDR2 (germline): GTSNPN, SVGIG (reference sequence). This CDR3 is built from 13 residues. Between the trimmed V and J ends, which lost 4 bases and 0 bases, there was a span of 9 bases. In nucleotides, the CDR3 is TGTGCCTGGACAGGGCAAATGAACACTGAAGCTTTCTTT. Protein: CAWTGQMNTEAFF.

This clonotype was observed a handful of times. CDR3 coding DNA: TGTGCCAGCAGTGAGGGGACAGTCGGCTACACCTTC. Its protein is CASSEGTVGYTF. The rearrangement links TRBV6-1 to TRBJ1-2; 7 nucleotides agree with TRBD1. Germline V gene sequence: CDR1 MNHNS, CDR2 SASEGT. The V and J ends lost 3 bases and 8 bases, in that order; junction bases with no gene match: 3. The CDR3 contains 12 residues.

The chain uses TRBV5-1 and TRBJ1-2, with 7 bases matching TRBD1. The CDR3 contains 13 residues. CDR1 is SGHRS, CDR2 YFSETQ, per germline. V trimming: 0 bases; J trimming: 7 bases; junction bases outside the gene matches: 3. The CDR3 loop is CASSLEQGVGYTF. The CDR3, as DNA: TGCGCCAGCAGCTTGGAGCAGGGGGTTGGCTACACCTTC.

This clonotype was counted a few times. V usage is TRBV27 and J usage is TRBJ2-7; 7 nucleotides align to TRBD1. V shed 0 bases, J shed 4 bases, and the junction held 3 bases outside the gene matches. The length of the CDR3 is 14 residues. Germline V gene data show CDR1 as MNHEY and CDR2 as SMNVEV (reference sequence). The CDR3 here is CASSLSGGFYEQYF. CDR3 DNA sequence: TGTGCCAGCAGTTTATCAGGGGGCTTTTACGAGCAGTACTTC.

This clonotype was found a few times. The V call is TRBV5-1, the J call TRBJ1-4; 7 bases match TRBD1. Trimming at V came to 0 bases and at J to 8 bases, leaving 7 bases not matched to a gene. Germline lookup yields CDR1 SGHRS and CDR2 YFSETQ. The CDR3 consists of 15 residues. As DNA, the CDR3 is TGCGCCAGCAGCTTGGATCCAGGGGGTAGGGAAAAACTGTTTTTT. Amino acids: CASSLDPGGREKLFF.

About this clonotype itself: The CDR3 does not end in the conserved phenylalanine or tryptophan, so this is likely a read error. The V gene is TRBV7-3, the J gene TRBJ2-3; no firm D call. V was pared by 5 bases and J by 4 bases, with 13 bases between. The CDR3 loop spans 14 amino acids. CDR1 is SGHTA, CDR2 FQGTGA, per germline. This chain's CDR3 is CASSLGDYADTQYL. The CDR3 bases are TGTGCCAGCAGCCTGGGCGATTATGCAGATACGCAGTATCTT.

The chain is built from TRBV24-1 and TRBJ1-3, with 7 bases matching TRBD1. The length of the CDR3 is 12 residues. V dropped 2 bases and J dropped 14; count of bases not matched to a gene: 5. The V gene's germline CDR1 is KGHDR and CDR2 SFDVKD. CDR3 loop: CATSDSPGTVYF. The CDR3 DNA reads as TGTGCCACCAGTGATTCACCTGGGACAGTATATTTT.

V and J are TRBV7-2 and TRBJ2-3, with 11 bases matching TRBD2. Germline loops: CDR1 SGHTA, CDR2 FQGNSA. CDR3 size: 15 residues. Trimming removed 5 bases from V and 3 bases from J; junction bases left unmatched: 4. The CDR3 is CASSPRLAGTDTQYF. The CDR3 nucleotides read TGTGCCAGCAGCCCTAGACTAGCGGGGACAGATACGCAGTATTTT.

CDR3 bases: TGTGCCAGCAGCCCCCAACCCACCTACGAGCAGTACTTC. Translated: CASSPQPTYEQYF. The chain carries TRBV7-9 and TRBJ2-7; D unclear. Trimming took off 5 bases at V and 2 bases at J, with 10 bases between the two ends. Germline CDR1 reads SEHNR; CDR2 reads FQNEAQ (reference sequence). CDR3 length: 13 amino acids.

This clonotype was picked up a small number of times. The DNA for the CDR3 is TGTGCCAGCAGCATCGGGACAGACATTTCCTACGAGCAGTACTTC. Residues: CASSIGTDISYEQYF. The chain recombines TRBV5-5 with TRBJ2-7; 7 nucleotides line up with TRBD1. The CDR3 totals 15 residues. Germline CDR1 SGHKS, CDR2 YYEKEE (reference sequence). Trimming at V came to 4 bases and at J to 1 base, leaving 8 bases not matched to a gene. The complete variable domain, with remaining parts taken from reference TRBV5-5 and TRBJ2-7, reads DAGVTQSPTHLIKTRGQQVTLRCSPISGHKSVSWYQQVLGQGPQFIFQYYEKEERGRGNFPDRFSARQFPNYSSELNVNALLLGDSALYLCASSIGTDISYEQYFGPGTRLTVT.

The chain combines TRBV6-6 with TRBJ2-1; 8 nucleotides align to TRBD1. Germline CDR1 reads MNHNY; CDR2 reads SVGAGI (reference sequence). The ends lost 7 bases at V and 3 bases at J; junction bases unmatched: 11. The CDR3 covers 16 residues. The CDR3 loop is CASTPGVGQVYNEQFF. The DNA for the CDR3 is TGTGCCAGCACCCCCGGGGTGGGACAGGTCTACAATGAGCAGTTCTTC.

In its sample, this clonotype was seen a few times. The chain joins TRBV4-1 to TRBJ1-2; D is ambiguous. Between the trimmed V and J ends, which lost 4 bases and 4 bases, there was a span of 16 bases. The length of the CDR3 is 15 residues. Germline V gene data show CDR1 as MGHRA and CDR2 as YSYEKL. This chain's CDR3 is CASSPHQATSYGYTF. CDR3 DNA sequence: TGCGCCAGCAGCCCTCACCAGGCGACAAGCTATGGCTACACCTTC.

This clonotype was detected only a few times. The V gene is TRBV15, the J gene TRBJ2-2, with D tentatively TRBD1 (6 bases). The CDR3 totals 14 residues. Trimming shortened V by 5 bases and J by 5 bases, and 12 bases separated the two germline ends. Germline lookup yields CDR1 LNHNV and CDR2 YYDKDF (reference sequence). CDR3 loop: CATSGHRVTGELFF. The CDR3 DNA reads as TGTGCCACCAGCGGCCACAGGGTAACCGGGGAGCTGTTTTTT.

The chain carries TRBV29-1 and TRBJ2-3, with D perhaps TRBD1 or TRBD2 (5 bases each). V shed 7 bases and J shed 1 base, with 15 bases lying between them. The germline V gene has CDR1 SQVTM and CDR2 ANQGSEA. The CDR3 is made up of 14 amino acids. DNA of the CDR3: TGCAGCGCCCCGGGACGAGCGGGCACAGATACGCAGTATTTT. Translated: CSAPGRAGTDTQYF.

This clonotype was recorded many times. This chain joins TRBV5-1 and TRBJ2-7; 10 bases are shared with TRBD2. V dropped 3 bases and J dropped 2; count of bases not matched to a gene: 2. In germline, CDR1 is SGHRS, CDR2 YFSETQ. The CDR3 totals 14 residues. The CDR3 protein is CASSSSGRTYEQYF. The CDR3 coding sequence is TGCGCCAGCAGCTCTAGCGGGAGAACCTACGAGCAGTACTTC.

This chain joins TRBV7-9 and TRBJ2-5; no definite D call. This CDR3 region has 13 residues. Trimming took 7 bases from V and 2 from J, leaving 11 bases between them. Per the germline V gene, CDR1 is SEHNR and CDR2 is FQNEAQ (reference sequence). The CDR3 loop is CASNPTVQETQYF. As DNA, the CDR3 is TGTGCCAGCAATCCGACTGTACAAGAGACCCAGTACTTC.

There are many counts of this clonotype. The rearrangement links TRBV24-1 to TRBJ2-7; unclear D gene. V gave up 6 bases and J gave up 7 bases, with 27 bases separating them. The CDR3 is 17 amino acids. Germline CDR1 is KGHDR and CDR2 is SFDVKD. The CDR3 loop is CATSLIYKDSPFCEQYF. The CDR3 bases are TGTGCCACCAGTCTGATTTATAAGGATAGCCCTTTTTGTGAGCAGTACTTC.

CDR3: CASKRQTLGDTQYF. CDR3 in DNA: TGTGCCAGCAAGCGGCAGACCCTTGGGGATACGCAGTATTTT. The V and J genes are TRBV7-2 and TRBJ2-3, with D possibly being TRBD2 (5 bases). Per germline, CDR1 SGHTA and CDR2 FQGNSA. This CDR3 is built from 14 residues. V was clipped by 7 bases and J by 6 bases, with 17 bases between them.

As for this clonotype: An end of the junction differs from the germline gene, which may be a read error. V gene TRBV7-6 combines with J gene TRBJ1-2; D uncertain. Germline V gene data show CDR1 as SGHVS and CDR2 as FNYEAQ. This CDR3 region has 13 residues. The chain's CDR3 is CASSLDLNYGSTF. The CDR3 DNA sequence: TGTGCCAGCAGCTTGGACTTGAACTATGGCTCCACCTTC.

V and J are TRBV7-2 and TRBJ2-7; 7 bases fit TRBD2. V was clipped by 5 bases and J by 7 bases; unmatched bases: 11. Per germline, CDR1 SGHTA and CDR2 FQGNSA. The CDR3 sequence is 14 residues long. CDR3 DNA: TGTGCCAGCAGCCCCAGTTGGGGGGAGGGGGAGCAGTACTTC. Its translation: CASSPSWGEGEQYF.

V gene TRBV30 combines with J gene TRBJ2-3; 10 nucleotides align to TRBD2. CDR1 GTSNPN and CDR2 SVGIG come from the germline V gene (reference sequence). The CDR3 contains 15 residues. V was clipped by 1 base and J by 6 bases; unmatched bases: 7. CDR3 region: CAWSGLAGVQDTQYF. In DNA form, the CDR3 reads TGTGCCTGGAGTGGTCTAGCGGGAGTCCAGGATACGCAGTATTTT.

Points on this clonotype: An end of the junction does not agree with germline; a read error may underlie this. The rearrangement joins TRBV4-3 to TRBJ2-3; D gene uncertain. Per the germline V gene, CDR1 is LGHNA and CDR2 is YSLEER. This CDR3 comprises 16 residues. The CDR3 DNA is TGCACCAGCAGCCAAGATCCGACACTAAGGACAGATACGCAGTATTTT. Residues: CTSSQDPTLRTDTQYF.

This clonotype has only a few counts. One end of the junction varies from germline; a read error may be responsible. V is TRBV5-4 and J is TRBJ2-5, with D hard to call. This CDR3 region has 13 residues. Germline V CDR1 and CDR2: SGHNT, YYREEE (reference sequence). The CDR3, as DNA: TGTGCCAGCCGCTTGACTCCGCAAGAGACCCAGTACTTC. Translating gives CASRLTPQETQYF. The whole variable domain, filled in from reference TRBV5-4 and TRBJ2-5, reads ETGVTQSPTHLIKTRGQQVTLRCSSQSGHNTVSWYQQALGQGPQFIFQYYREEENGRGNFPPRFSGLQFPNYSSELNVNALELDDSALYLCASRLTPQETQYFGPGTRLLVL.

This clonotype is classed as medium-sized. The rearrangement links TRBV6-5 to TRBJ2-5; perhaps TRBD2 as D (6 bases). V dropped 6 bases and J dropped 6 bases, with 17 bases sitting between them. Germline assignment: CDR1 MNHEY and CDR2 SVGAGI. This CDR3 contains 14 residues. The CDR3 is CASRRGTEGQTQYF. The DNA of the CDR3 is TGTGCCAGCAGACGCGGGACGGAAGGGCAGACCCAGTACTTC.

In nucleotides, the CDR3 is TGCGCCAGCAGCCAAGAGGGAATCGGCTACGAGCAGTACTTC. Its protein product is CASSQEGIGYEQYF. The chain recombines TRBV4-1 with TRBJ2-7; D is undetermined. Germline V gene data show CDR1 as MGHRA and CDR2 as YSYEKL. The CDR3 has 14 amino acids. Trimming removed 0 bases at V and 3 bases at J, with 9 bases between.

A word on this clonotype: Germline and junction disagree at one end, which may indicate a read error. This chain connects TRBV6-2 or TRBV6-3 to TRBJ2-2, with D tentatively TRBD2 (5 bases). The length of the CDR3 is 13 residues. From germline, CDR1 is MNHEY and CDR2 SVGEGT. DNA for the CDR3: TGTGCCAGCAGGGGTTCTCTTGTCGGGGTGCTGTTTTTT. Its protein product is CASRGSLVGVLFF.

J is TRBJ2-7 and V is TRBV28, with 7 positions matching TRBD2. The CDR3 has 15 residues. Looked up from germline, CDR1 is MDHEN and CDR2 is SYDVKM. The V and J ends lost 4 bases and 2 bases, in that order; junction bases with no gene match: 8. CDR3 sequence reads: CASSSPGGGTYEQYF. CDR3 bases: TGTGCCAGCAGTTCCCCGGGCGGGGGTACCTACGAGCAGTACTTC.

This clonotype was recorded a few times. The V gene is TRBV15, the J gene TRBJ1-2; no clear D gene. Germline assignment: CDR1 LNHNV and CDR2 YYDKDF (reference sequence). This CDR3 region has 13 residues. The ends were cut back, 4 bases at V and 7 bases at J, with 13 bases in the middle. For the CDR3, the DNA is TGTGCCACCAGCATTACCGGTGGTCTTGGCTACACCTTC. This sequence encodes CATSITGGLGYTF.

The chain combines TRBV5-1 with TRBJ1-1; no reliable D call. The CDR3 runs 16 residues. The V gene's germline CDR1 is SGHRS and CDR2 YFSETQ. The ends were cut back, 0 bases at V and 2 bases at J, with 14 bases in the middle. The chain's CDR3 is CASSLVGKGSNTEAFF. In DNA form, the CDR3 reads TGCGCCAGCAGCTTGGTGGGGAAGGGTAGTAACACTGAAGCTTTCTTT.

J is TRBJ2-1 and V is TRBV2, with no clear D. Trimming took 6 bases from V and 7 from J, leaving 13 bases between them. Germline V gene data show CDR1 as SNHLY and CDR2 as FYNNEI. The CDR3 totals 13 residues. This CDR3 reads CASRVGPPNEQFF. The CDR3 DNA reads TGTGCCAGCAGAGTGGGTCCGCCTAATGAGCAGTTCTTC.